This record looks at one T cell receptor beta chain sequence and its context. These data come from a study of radiotherapy plus CTLA-4 blockade in lung cancer. CDR1 SGHAT and CDR2 FQNNGV come from the germline V gene. Trimming removed 3 bases at V and 6 bases at J, with 9 bases between. The CDR3 length is 13 residues. Method: immunoSEQ multiplex PCR; TCRdb's copy keeps in-frame clones and lacks some. The repertoire consists of 95,000 to 150,000 clones, with just under 90% occurring once and the leading ten covering more than 6.5%. The V gene is TRBV11-2, the J gene TRBJ1-5; the D is unclear. Source: peripheral blood, taken from a patient treated with radiotherapy plus ipilimumab. This receptor was identified in a human donor with non-small cell lung cancer that progressed on radiotherapy plus ipilimumab. The CDR3: CASSLDAGQPQHF. As DNA, the CDR3 is TGTGCCAGCAGCTTGGATGCGGGTCAGCCCCAGCATTTT.